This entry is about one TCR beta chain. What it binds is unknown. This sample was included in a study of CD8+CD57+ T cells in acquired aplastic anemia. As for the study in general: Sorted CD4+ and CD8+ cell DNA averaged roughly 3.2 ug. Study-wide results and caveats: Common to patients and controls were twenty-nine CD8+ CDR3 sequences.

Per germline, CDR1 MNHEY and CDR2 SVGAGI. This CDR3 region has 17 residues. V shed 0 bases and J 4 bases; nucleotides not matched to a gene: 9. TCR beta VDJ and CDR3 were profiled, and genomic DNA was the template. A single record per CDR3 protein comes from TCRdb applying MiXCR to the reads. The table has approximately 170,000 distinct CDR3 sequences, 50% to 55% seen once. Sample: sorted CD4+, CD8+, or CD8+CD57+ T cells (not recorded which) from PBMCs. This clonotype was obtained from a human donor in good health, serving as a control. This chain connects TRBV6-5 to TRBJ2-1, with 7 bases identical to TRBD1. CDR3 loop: CASSYSIMAGGYNEQFF. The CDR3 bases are TGTGCCAGCAGTTACTCGATAATGGCAGGGGGTTACAATGAGCAGTTCTTC.